These T cell receptor beta chains were read from a single sample in a study of breast tumors, draining lymph nodes, adjacent tissues. TCRdb passed the multiplex PCR reads through MiXCR, listing each CDR3 protein once. The sample lists over 150,000 distinct CDR3 sequences; around 33% were seen once. Sequenced input: axillary lymph node tissue. The receptor set was obtained from a female donor with breast cancer. Some clones in this sample may be carry-over from other donors' samples. CDR3s include the opening cysteine and the closing phenylalanine or tryptophan. For some rows the clone size is stated as once, few or many, or as a class when expanded; others skip it.

>many|TRBV15|TRBJ2-7
CATSRDEGTYEQYF
>many|TRBV6-6|TRBJ2-7
CASSSERTGSHEQYF
>NA|TRBV5-1|TRBJ1-3
CASSLSRPGQGADGYTIYF
>many|TRBV20-1|TRBJ2-1
CSARYGDGFLFF
>many|TRBV12-3/TRBV12-4|TRBJ2-1
CASSSTSSSNEQFF
>NA|TRBV3-1|TRBJ2-2
CASSQRGQGASGELFF
>many|TRBV15|TRBJ2-1
CATSRYDTYNEQFF
>many|TRBV6-2/TRBV6-3|TRBJ2-3
CASSLQTDTQYF
>NA|TRBV19|TRBJ2-7
CASRPDRGLEQYF
>once|TRBV2|TRBJ2-1
CASRRDRGGGEQFF
>NA|TRBV24-1|TRBJ2-1
CATSDLRSGGNNEQFF
>many|TRBV20-1|TRBJ2-3
CSALGLAGRDTQYF
>NA|TRBV12-3/TRBV12-4|TRBJ2-1
CASRTGGGYNEQFF
>many|TRBV20-1|TRBJ2-2
CSARDGTSGNTGELFF
>NA|TRBV4-1|TRBJ1-1
CASSQAQLQKMNTEAFF
>many|TRBV2|TRBJ2-3
CASRAGLGDTQYF
>once|TRBV29-1|TRBJ1-2
CSVDQGYYGYTF
>NA|TRBV3-1|TRBJ1-1
CASSPWDRGTTEAFF
>many|TRBV7-9|TRBJ2-2
CASSPTGTGGDTGELFF
>many|TRBV11-2|TRBJ2-5
CASSLGLAGVGETQYF
>many|TRBV5-5|TRBJ2-7
CASSPLSTSYEQYF
>many|TRBV14|TRBJ2-5
CASSPLGEGFETQYF
>many|TRBV2|TRBJ2-7
CASSLQGGEQYF
>NA|TRBV20-1|TRBJ1-1
CSARDLDSTTEAFF
>many|TRBV5-1|TRBJ2-7
CASSLTYRGSYEQYF
>many|TRBV5-6|TRBJ2-1
CASSRRLAGIVDEQFF
>NA|TRBV20-1|TRBJ1-2
CSASRGVAGYGYTF
>NA|TRBV28|TRBJ2-4
CASSLGTVILAKNIQYF
>many|TRBV18|TRBJ1-4
CASQTGSNEKLFF
>many|TRBV7-9|TRBJ1-2
CASSLLLRDGTNYGYTF
>many|TRBV5-5|TRBJ1-5
CASSLLAGGGQPQHF
>many|TRBV7-8|TRBJ1-6
CASSFRGRDNSPLHF
>many|TRBV11-3|TRBJ2-3
CASSLAYDGPSGGPSTDTQYF
>NA|TRBV20-1|TRBJ2-1
CSARPTNNEQLF
>many|TRBV9|TRBJ2-1
CASSVEGTAGNEQFF
>few|TRBV28|TRBJ2-7
CASSSGHPSYEQYF
>NA|TRBV24-1|TRBJ2-7
CARYPQTASSYEQYF
>few|TRBV3-1|TRBJ2-1
CASSHALLAGAHNEQFF
>once|TRBV4-1|TRBJ2-2
CASSQETPGASGNTGELFF
>once|TRBV9|TRBJ2-6
CASSPRGVGLTF
>NA|TRBV6-7|TRBJ2-1
CARFAGLAGVNEQFF
>many|TRBV29-1|TRBJ2-1
CSVGRLAGASNEQFF
>many|TRBV9|TRBJ1-3
CASSVASSGNTIYF
>many|TRBV4-1|TRBJ1-3
CASSHLGRKTGNTIYF